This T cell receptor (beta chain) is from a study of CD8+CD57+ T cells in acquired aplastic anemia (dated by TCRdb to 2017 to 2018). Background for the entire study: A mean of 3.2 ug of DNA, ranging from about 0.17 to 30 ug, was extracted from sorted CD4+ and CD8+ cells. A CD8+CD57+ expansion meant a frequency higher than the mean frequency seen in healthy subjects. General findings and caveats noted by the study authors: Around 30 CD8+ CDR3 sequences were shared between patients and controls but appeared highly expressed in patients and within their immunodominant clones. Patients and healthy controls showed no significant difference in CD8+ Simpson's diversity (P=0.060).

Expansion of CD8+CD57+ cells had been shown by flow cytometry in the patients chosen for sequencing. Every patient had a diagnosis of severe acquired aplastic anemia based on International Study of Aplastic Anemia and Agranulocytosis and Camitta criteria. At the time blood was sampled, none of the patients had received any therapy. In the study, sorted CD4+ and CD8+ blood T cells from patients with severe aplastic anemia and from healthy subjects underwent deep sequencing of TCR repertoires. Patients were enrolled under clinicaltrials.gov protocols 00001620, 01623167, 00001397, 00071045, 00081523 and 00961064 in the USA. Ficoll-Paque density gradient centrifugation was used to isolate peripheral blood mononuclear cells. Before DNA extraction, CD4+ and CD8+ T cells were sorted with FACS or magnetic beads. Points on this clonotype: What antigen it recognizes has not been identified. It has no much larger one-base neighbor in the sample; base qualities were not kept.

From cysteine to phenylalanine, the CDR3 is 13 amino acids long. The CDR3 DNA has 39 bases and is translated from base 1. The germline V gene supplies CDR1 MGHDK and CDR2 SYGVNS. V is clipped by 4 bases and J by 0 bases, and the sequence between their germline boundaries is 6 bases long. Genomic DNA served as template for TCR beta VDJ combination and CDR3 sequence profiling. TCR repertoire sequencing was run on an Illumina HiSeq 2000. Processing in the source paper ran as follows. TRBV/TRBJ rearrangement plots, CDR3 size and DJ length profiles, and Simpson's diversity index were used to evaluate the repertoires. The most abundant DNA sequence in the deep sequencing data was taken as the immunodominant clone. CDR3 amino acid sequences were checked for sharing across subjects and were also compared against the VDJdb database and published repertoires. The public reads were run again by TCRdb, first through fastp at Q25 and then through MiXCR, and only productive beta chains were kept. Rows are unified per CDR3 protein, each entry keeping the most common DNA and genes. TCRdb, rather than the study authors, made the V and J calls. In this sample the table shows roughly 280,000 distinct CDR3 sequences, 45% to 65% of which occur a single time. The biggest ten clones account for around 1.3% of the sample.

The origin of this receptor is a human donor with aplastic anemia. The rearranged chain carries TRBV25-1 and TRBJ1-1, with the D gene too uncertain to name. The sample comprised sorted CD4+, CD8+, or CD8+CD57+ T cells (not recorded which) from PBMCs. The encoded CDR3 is CASSGEMNTEAFF. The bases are TGTGCCAGCAGTGGAGAGATGAACACTGAAGCTTTCTTT.